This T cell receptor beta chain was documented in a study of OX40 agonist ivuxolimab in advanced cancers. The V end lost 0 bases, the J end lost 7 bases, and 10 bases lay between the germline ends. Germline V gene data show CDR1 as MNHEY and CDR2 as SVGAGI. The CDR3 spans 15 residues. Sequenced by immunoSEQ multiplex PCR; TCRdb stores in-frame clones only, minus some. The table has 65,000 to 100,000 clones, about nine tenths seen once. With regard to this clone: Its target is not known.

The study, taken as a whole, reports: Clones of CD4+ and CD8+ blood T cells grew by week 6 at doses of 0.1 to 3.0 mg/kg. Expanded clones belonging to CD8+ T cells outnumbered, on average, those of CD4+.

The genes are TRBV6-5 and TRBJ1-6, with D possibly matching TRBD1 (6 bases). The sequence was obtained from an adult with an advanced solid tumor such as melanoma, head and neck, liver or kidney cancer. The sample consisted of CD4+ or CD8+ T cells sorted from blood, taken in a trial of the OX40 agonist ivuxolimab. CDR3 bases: TGTGCCAGCAGTTACTCACAGGGTCGGAATTCACCCCTCCACTTT. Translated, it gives CASSYSQGRNSPLHF.